A single sample is the source of the 12 T cell receptor beta chains below, sequenced in a study of T cell responses to AZD1222 COVID-19 vaccine. Sequencing used immunoSEQ multiplex PCR; TCRdb keeps in-frame clones, though not all of them. The sample records around 160,000 clones, roughly 94% being singletons. The sample was peripheral blood, taken on day 0 of AZD1222 vaccination. Receptors were obtained from an adult in good health.

This sequence joins TRBV3-1 (or the pseudogene TRBV3-2) and TRBJ2-7; D may be TRBD2 (6 bases). Between the trimmed V and J ends, which lost 1 base and 11 bases, there was a span of 15 bases. CDR1 and CDR2 from the germline V gene are LGHDT and YNNKEL (reference sequence). There are 13 residues in the CDR3. The chain's CDR3 is CASSQGQGSGEYF. The CDR3 nucleotides are TGTGCCAGCAGCCAAGGTCAGGGTAGCGGTGAGTACTTC.

The chain employs TRBV28 and TRBJ1-5; D remains unclear. The germline gives CDR1 MDHEN, CDR2 SYDVKM. The CDR3 is made up of 18 amino acids. The V end was cut by 6 bases, the J end by 4 bases, with 25 bases between. DNA for the CDR3: TGTGCCAGCAGGAGGGCGGGGAAATCGATAGGCCGGAATCAGCCCCAGCATTTT. Its protein is CASRRAGKSIGRNQPQHF.

The rearrangement links TRBV5-6 to TRBJ2-2; no clear D gene. This CDR3 has 13 amino acids. Germline values: CDR1 SGHDT, CDR2 YYEEEE. V shed 1 base and J shed 1 base, with 2 bases lying between them. Here the CDR3 DNA reads TGTGCCAGCAGCTTGTTGAACACCGGGGAGCTGTTTTTT. Translated, it gives CASSLLNTGELFF.

The chain is built from TRBV20-1 and TRBJ1-5; TRBD1 is a possible D gene (5 bases). The ends were cut back, 3 bases at V and 7 bases at J, with 10 bases in the middle. CDR3 size: 12 residues. CDR1 DFQATT and CDR2 SNEGSKA come from the germline V gene (reference sequence). CDR3 DNA: TGCAGTGCTAGTTCAGGGTACCAGCCCCAGCATTTT. Its translation: CSASSGYQPQHF.

The chain employs TRBV2 and TRBJ2-6; 7 bases map to TRBD1. Germline CDR1 reads SNHLY; CDR2 reads FYNNEI. The CDR3 runs 15 residues. The trim removed 7 bases at V and 2 bases at J, leaving 5 bases unmatched. The CDR3 protein is CASTSDRTGANVLTF. The CDR3, as DNA: TGTGCCAGCACCTCGGACAGGACTGGGGCCAACGTCCTGACTTTC.

Note on this clone: Other DNA sequences within the sample encode an identical CDR3. The chain has TRBV3-1 (or the pseudogene TRBV3-2) and TRBJ2-7; possibly TRBD2 for D (6 bases). The V and J ends lost 4 bases and 0 bases respectively, with 10 bases between them. CDR1 LGHDT and CDR2 YNNKEL come from the germline V gene (reference sequence). The length of the CDR3 is 14 residues. The DNA for the CDR3 is TGTGCCAGCAGCCGCGGGACTGGCTCCTACGAGCAGTACTTC. Translation gives CASSRGTGSYEQYF.

The V call is TRBV12-3 or TRBV12-4, the J call TRBJ1-1; D is unclear. The CDR3 runs 10 residues. The V and J ends lost 3 bases and 7 bases respectively, with 3 bases between them. The CDR3 coding sequence is TGTGCCAGCAGTTTCAATGAAGCTTTCTTT. Its translation: CASSFNEAFF.

The chain is built from TRBV5-1 and TRBJ1-2; D not certain. Germline CDR1 reads SGHRS; CDR2 reads YFSETQ. CDR3 length: 14 amino acids. Trimming left V 1 base short and J 2 bases short, with 9 bases between. This chain's CDR3 is CASSLQALNYGYTF. Here the CDR3 DNA reads TGCGCCAGCAGCTTGCAAGCTCTCAACTATGGCTACACCTTC.

The rearrangement uses TRBV2 and TRBJ1-2; 9 bases are a match to TRBD1. Germline loops: CDR1 SNHLY, CDR2 FYNNEI. The CDR3 is 12 amino acids. The V and J ends lost 5 bases and 6 bases, in that order; junction bases with no gene match: 1. CDR3 coding DNA: TGTGCCAGCAGTAGGACAGGGGATGGCTACACCTTC. Its protein product is CASSRTGDGYTF.

CDR3 DNA: TGTGCCAGCCGAGGAGTGTCTAATGAAAAACTGTTTTTT. Translating gives CASRGVSNEKLFF. The rearrangement uses TRBV3-1 (or the pseudogene TRBV3-2) and TRBJ1-4, with D unresolved. Germline assignment: CDR1 LGHDT and CDR2 YNNKEL (reference sequence). Trimming cost V 8 bases and J 3 bases, with 10 bases left between them. This CDR3 region has 13 residues.

This chain joins TRBV21-1 and TRBJ1-4; TRBD1 reflects the table's D call only, with no check against the DNA. TRBV21-1 is noted as a pseudogene. The CDR3 covers 17 residues. CDR3 DNA sequence: TGTGCCAGCAGCACACGGGACAGATATACAACTAATGAAAAACTGTTTTTT. Protein product: CASSTRDRYTTNEKLFF.

A remark on this clone: This sample also contains other DNA sequences that code for the same CDR3. J is TRBJ2-2 and V is TRBV7-3; D is undetermined. CDR3 length: 14 residues. V gave up 2 bases and J gave up 1 base, with 5 bases separating them. Germline CDR1 SGHTA, CDR2 FQGTGA. DNA of the CDR3: TGTGCCAGCAGCTTAGGCAGGAACACCGGGGAGCTGTTTTTT. As protein: CASSLGRNTGELFF.